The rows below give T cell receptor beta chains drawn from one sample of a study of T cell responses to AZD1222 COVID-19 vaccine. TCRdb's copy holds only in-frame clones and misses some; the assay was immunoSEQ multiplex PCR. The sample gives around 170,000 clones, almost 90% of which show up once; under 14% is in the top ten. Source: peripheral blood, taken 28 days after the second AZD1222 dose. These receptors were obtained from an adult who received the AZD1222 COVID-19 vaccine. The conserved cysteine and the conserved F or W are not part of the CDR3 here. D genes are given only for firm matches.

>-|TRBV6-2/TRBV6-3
ASSYGQLYSNQPQH
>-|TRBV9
ASSVVGSSYNEQF
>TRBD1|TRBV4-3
ASSQVGNRGPGNTIY
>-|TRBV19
ASSMVDRHGIQY
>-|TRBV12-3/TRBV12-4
ASSLVSNYGYT
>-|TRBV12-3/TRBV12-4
ASSSPAEAF
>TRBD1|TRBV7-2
ASSLGTGPLSGNTIY
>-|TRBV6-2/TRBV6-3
ASSLGGPQH
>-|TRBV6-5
ASSYSEALDTIY
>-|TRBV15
ATSRALLPNYGYT
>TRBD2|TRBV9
ASSVAGGRSDTQY
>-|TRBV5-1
ASSLESGGELF
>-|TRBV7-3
ASSPHIGGAGNTIY
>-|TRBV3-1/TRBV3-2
ASSRTSTGGDEKLF
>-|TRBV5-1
ASSLLLQAQETQY
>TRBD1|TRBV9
ASSVGQGRGYEQY
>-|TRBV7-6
ASSLGIWQSNSPLH
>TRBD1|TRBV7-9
ASSMGQGKVQF
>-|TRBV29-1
SVEDGVTEAF
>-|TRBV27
ASSLSQGRGNEQF
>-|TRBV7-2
ASSFGRDNSPLH
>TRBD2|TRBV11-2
ASSSGTRTPETQY
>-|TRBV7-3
ASSRQVFNGNEQF
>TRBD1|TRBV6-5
ASSYVGQSYGYT
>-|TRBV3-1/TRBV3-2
ASSQELARRSGNTIY
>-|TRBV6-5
ASSPTGAGGEQY
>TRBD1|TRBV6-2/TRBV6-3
ASSSWDSNYSNQPQH
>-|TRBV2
ASSEGNRNYGYT